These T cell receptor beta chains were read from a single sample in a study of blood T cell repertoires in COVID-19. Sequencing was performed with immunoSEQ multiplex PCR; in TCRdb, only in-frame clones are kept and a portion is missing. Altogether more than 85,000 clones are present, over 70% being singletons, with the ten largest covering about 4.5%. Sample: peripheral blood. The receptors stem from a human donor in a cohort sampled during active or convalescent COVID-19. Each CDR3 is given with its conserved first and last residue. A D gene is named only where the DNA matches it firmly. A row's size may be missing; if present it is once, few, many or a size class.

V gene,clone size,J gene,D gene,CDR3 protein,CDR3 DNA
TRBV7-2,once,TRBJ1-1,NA,CASSLSSGNTEAFF,TGTGCCAGCAGCTTATCATCGGGAAACACTGAAGCTTTCTTT
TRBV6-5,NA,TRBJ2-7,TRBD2,CASTARPGGEQYF,TGTGCCAGCACCGCACGGCCGGGGGGTGAGCAGTACTTC
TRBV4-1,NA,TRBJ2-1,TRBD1,CASSQEDRTYNEQFF,TGCGCCAGCAGCCAAGAGGACAGGACCTACAATGAGCAGTTCTTC
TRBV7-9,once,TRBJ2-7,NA,CASSPGIRYEQYF,TGTGCCAGCAGCCCCGGGATACGCTACGAGCAGTACTTC
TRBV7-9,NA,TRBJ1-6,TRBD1,CASSSTGGSYNSPLHF,TGTGCCAGCAGCTCAACAGGGGGTTCCTATAATTCACCCCTCCACTTT
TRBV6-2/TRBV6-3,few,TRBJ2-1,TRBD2,CASSSAGGGSFEQFF,TGTGCCAGCAGTTCAGCGGGAGGCGGTTCATTTGAGCAGTTCTTC
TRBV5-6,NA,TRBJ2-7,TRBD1,CASSPDRAYEQYF,TGTGCCAGCAGCCCCGACAGGGCCTACGAGCAGTACTTC
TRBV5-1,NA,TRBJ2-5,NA,CASSPAGETQYF,TGCGCCAGCAGCCCGGCCGGGGAGACCCAGTACTTC
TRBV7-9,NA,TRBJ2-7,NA,CASSLGRGTYEQYF,TGTGCCAGCAGCTTAGGAAGGGGAACCTACGAGCAGTACTTC
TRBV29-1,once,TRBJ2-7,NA,CSALFQQGFGIYEQYF,TGCAGCGCTCTCTTCCAACAGGGTTTTGGGATCTACGAGCAGTACTTC
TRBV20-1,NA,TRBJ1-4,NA,CSASVGRAREKLFF,TGCAGTGCTAGTGTAGGCAGGGCTCGCGAAAAACTGTTTTTT
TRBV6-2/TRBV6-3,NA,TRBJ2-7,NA,CASSKLGNEQYF,TGTGCCAGCAGCAAACTCGGGAACGAGCAGTACTTC
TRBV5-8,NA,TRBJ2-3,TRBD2,CASSPGLAGGTDTQYF,TGTGCCAGCAGCCCGGGACTAGCGGGGGGCACAGATACGCAGTATTTT
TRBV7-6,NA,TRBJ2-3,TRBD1,CASSYTGQGTDTQYF,TGTGCCAGCAGCTACACGGGACAGGGCACAGATACGCAGTATTTT
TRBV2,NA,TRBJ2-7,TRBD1,CASIDRDSYEQYF,TGTGCCAGCATTGACAGGGATTCCTACGAGCAGTACTTC
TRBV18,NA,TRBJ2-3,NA,CASSPEGGRPDTQYF,TGTGCCAGCTCACCAGAGGGAGGACGGCCAGATACGCAGTATTTT
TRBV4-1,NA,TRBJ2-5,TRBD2,CASSRGAGIAGGQETQYF,TGCGCCAGCAGCCGAGGCGCGGGGATAGCGGGAGGCCAAGAGACCCAGTACTTC